This T cell receptor (beta chain) was sequenced in a study of CD8 T cells in ankylosing spondylitis. Whole-study findings and limits: Matched ankylosing spondylitis synovial fluid reportedly showed significant enrichment of disease-linked clones. Certain motif variants had earlier been reported in reactive arthritis synovial fluid and blood.

V lost 5 bases, J lost 1 base, and 12 bases stayed unmatched. Germline loops: CDR1 DFQATT, CDR2 SNEGSKA (reference sequence). This CDR3 region has 17 residues. Quantitative molecular-barcoded 5'-RACE generated the TCR beta libraries. MiXCR was run by TCRdb on the 5' RACE reads, yielding one entry per CDR3 protein. The sample yields fewer than 200,000 distinct CDR3 sequences, approximately 18% seen once. This clonotype was detected many times. The antigen remains undetermined. The TCR comes from a male donor aged 5-30 years with ankylosing spondylitis or in good health (not recorded which). Sequenced: blood, either unsorted or a sorted T cell fraction (not recorded which). V gene TRBV20-1 combines with J gene TRBJ2-1; 9 nucleotides agree with TRBD2. CDR3 sequence reads: CSAGNSGSGWSYNEQFF. The CDR3 DNA follows: TGCAGTGCTGGGAATAGCGGGAGTGGATGGTCCTACAATGAGCAGTTCTTC.